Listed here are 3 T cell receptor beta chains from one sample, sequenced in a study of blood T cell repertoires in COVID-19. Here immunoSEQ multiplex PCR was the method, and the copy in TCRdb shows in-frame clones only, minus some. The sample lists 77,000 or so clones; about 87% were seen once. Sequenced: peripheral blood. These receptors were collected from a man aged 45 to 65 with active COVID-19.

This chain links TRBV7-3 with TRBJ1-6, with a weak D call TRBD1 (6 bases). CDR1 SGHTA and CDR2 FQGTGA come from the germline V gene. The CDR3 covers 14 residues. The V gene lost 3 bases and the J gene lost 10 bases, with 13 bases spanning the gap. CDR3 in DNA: TGTGCCAGCAGCTTTAGGGGGAGCAACTCACCCCTCCACTTT. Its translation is CASSFRGSNSPLHF.

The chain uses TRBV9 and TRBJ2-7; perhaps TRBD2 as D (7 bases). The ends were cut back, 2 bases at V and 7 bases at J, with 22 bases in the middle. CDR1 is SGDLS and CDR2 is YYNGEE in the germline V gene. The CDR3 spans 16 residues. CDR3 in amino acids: CASSVGVGGRAEEQYF. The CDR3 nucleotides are TGTGCCAGCAGCGTCGGGGTAGGGGGGAGGGCAGAGGAGCAGTACTTC.

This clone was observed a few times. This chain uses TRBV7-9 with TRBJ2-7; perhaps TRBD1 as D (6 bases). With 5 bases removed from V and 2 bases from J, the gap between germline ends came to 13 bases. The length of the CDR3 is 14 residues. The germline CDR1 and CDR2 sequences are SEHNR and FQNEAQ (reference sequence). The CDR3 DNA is TGTGCCAGCAGCCCCCGGGACACCGCCTACGAGCAGTACTTC. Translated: CASSPRDTAYEQYF. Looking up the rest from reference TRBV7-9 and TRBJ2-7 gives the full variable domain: DTGVSQNPRHKITKRGQNVTFRCDPISEHNRLYWYRQTLGQGPEFLTYFQNEAQLEKSRLLSDRFSAERPKGSFSTLEIQRTEQGDSAMYLCASSPRDTAYEQYFGPGTRLTVT.